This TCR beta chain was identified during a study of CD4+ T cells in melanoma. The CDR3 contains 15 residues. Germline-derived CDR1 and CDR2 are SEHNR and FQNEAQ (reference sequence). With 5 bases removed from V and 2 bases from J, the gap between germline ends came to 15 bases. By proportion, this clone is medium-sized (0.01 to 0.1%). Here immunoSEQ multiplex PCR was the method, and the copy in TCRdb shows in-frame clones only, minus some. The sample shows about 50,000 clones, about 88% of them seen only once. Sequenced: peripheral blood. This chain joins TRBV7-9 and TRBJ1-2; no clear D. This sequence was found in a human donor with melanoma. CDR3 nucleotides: TGTGCCAGCAGCCACGGCACTCTGCGGAACTATGGCTACACCTTC. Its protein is CASSHGTLRNYGYTF.